The rows below give T cell receptor beta chains drawn from one sample of a study of OX40 agonist ivuxolimab in advanced cancers. Sequenced by immunoSEQ multiplex PCR; TCRdb stores in-frame clones only, minus some. The data contain roughly 23,000 clones, approximately 86% of them singletons. Here the sequenced sample was CD4+ or CD8+ T cells sorted from blood, taken in a trial of the OX40 agonist ivuxolimab. The receptor set was obtained from an adult with an advanced solid tumor such as melanoma, head and neck, liver or kidney cancer. CDR3s include the opening cysteine and the closing phenylalanine or tryptophan.

CDR3aa: CASSQGAWQPQHF
v_gene: TRBV2

CDR3aa: CASSQEMGSDTLF
v_gene: TRBV4-1

CDR3aa: CASSAGSGHTDTQYF
v_gene: TRBV6-4

CDR3aa: CASSLLTSGTDTQYF
v_gene: TRBV11-2

CDR3aa: CASSSEGLAYEQYF
v_gene: TRBV5-4

CDR3aa: CASSQEEGNYGYTF
v_gene: TRBV4-1

CDR3aa: CASSLEGLVIYEQYF
v_gene: TRBV7-2

CDR3aa: CASSFGTNSPLHF
v_gene: TRBV7-6

CDR3aa: CASSYSGQPYEQYF
v_gene: TRBV6-4

CDR3aa: CASSYSPLLADTQYF
v_gene: TRBV6-5

CDR3aa: CASSVEGETEAFF
v_gene: TRBV9

CDR3aa: CATFKGQGGTDTQYF
v_gene: TRBV2

CDR3aa: CASSQTPGGMNTEAFF
v_gene: TRBV4-1

CDR3aa: CASNLQAGGYNEQFF
v_gene: TRBV6-1

CDR3aa: CASSHEGSNYEQYF
v_gene: TRBV6-6